This record concerns one T cell receptor (beta chain) sequence. Participants, about 18 to 100 years old, spanned about 26 US areas. Allocation to cohorts depended on clinical history reported by the participants. Under the authors' procedure: The authors estimated nucleated cell counts from reference gene primer amplification. Sequenced by immunoSEQ multiplex PCR; TCRdb stores in-frame clones only, minus some. The DNA gave D and trimming, while V, J and clone size come from that table. Of around 170,000 clones listed, roughly 80% are singletons. The CDR3 runs to 15 residues. CDR1 is SGDLS and CDR2 is YYNGEE in the germline V gene. Trimming left V 2 bases short and J 0 bases short, with 11 bases between. The sample originates from a study of blood T cell repertoires in COVID-19. The wider study: COVID-19 samples from acute and convalescent phases originated in the United States, Italy and Spain.

The rearrangement joins TRBV9 to TRBJ1-2, with no clear D. Specimen: PBMCs or T cells enriched from blood (not recorded which). This TCR came from a man over 45 who had recovered from COVID-19. DNA of the CDR3: TGTGCCAGCAGCGTTGGCAGACTAGCTAACTATGGCTACACCTTC. It is translated as CASSVGRLANYGYTF.